This T cell receptor beta chain derives from a study of long-term antiretroviral therapy in people with HIV. The authors ran the immunoSEQ assay, v3.0, at survey level. Measured with immunoSEQ multiplex PCR; TCRdb has only the in-frame clones, and not every one. The sample holds about 30,000 clones, 93% seen once. The CDR3 has 12 residues. The V gene end was trimmed by 8 bases and the J gene end by 7 bases; junction bases not matched to a gene: 5. In germline, CDR1 is WSHSY, CDR2 SAAADI. This clonotype originated in a middle-aged woman with HIV. The input for sequencing was unsorted PBMCs, taken almost 6.6 years after starting antiretroviral therapy. V usage is TRBV10-2 and J usage is TRBJ1-1; TRBD1 agrees at 9 bases. This CDR3 is CASWDRAGEAFF. The CDR3 bases are TGCGCCAGCTGGGACAGGGCGGGTGAAGCTTTCTTT.